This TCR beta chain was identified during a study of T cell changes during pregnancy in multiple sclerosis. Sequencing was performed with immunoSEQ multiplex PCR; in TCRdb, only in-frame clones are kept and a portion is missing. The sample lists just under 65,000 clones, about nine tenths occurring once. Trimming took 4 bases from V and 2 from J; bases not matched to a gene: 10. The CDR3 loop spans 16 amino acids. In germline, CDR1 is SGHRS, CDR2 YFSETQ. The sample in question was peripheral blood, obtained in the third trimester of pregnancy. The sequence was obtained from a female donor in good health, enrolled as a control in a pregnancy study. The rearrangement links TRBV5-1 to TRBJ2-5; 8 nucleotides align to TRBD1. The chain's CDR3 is CASSLGQGRPQETQYF. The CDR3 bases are TGCGCCAGCAGCCTAGGACAGGGTCGGCCGCAAGAGACCCAGTACTTC.